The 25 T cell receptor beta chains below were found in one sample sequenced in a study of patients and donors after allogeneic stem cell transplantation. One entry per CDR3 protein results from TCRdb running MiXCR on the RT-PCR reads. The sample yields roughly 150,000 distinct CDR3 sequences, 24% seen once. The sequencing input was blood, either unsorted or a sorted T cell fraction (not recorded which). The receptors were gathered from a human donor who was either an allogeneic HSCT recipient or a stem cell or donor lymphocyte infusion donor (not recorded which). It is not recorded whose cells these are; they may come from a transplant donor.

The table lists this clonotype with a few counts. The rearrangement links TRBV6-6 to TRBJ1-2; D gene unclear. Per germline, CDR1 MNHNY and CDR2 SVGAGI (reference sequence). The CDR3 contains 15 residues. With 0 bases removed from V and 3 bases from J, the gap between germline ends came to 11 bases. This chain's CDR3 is CASSYSARPHYGYTF. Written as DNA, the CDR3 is TGTGCCAGCAGTTACTCCGCCCGGCCCCACTATGGCTACACCTTC.

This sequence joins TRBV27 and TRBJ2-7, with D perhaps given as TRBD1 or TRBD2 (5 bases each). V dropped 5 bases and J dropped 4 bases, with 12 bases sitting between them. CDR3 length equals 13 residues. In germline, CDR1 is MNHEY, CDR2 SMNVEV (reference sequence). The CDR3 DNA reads TGTGCCAGCAGTCAACGGGGCGGGTACGAGCAGTACTTC. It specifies CASSQRGGYEQYF.

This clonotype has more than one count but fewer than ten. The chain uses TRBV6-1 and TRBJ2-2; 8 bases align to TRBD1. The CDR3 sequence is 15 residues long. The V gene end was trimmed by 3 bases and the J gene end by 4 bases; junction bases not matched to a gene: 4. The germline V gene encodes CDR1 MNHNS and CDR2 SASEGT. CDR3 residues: CASSDRGLGTGELFF. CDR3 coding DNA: TGTGCCAGCAGTGACAGGGGGCTTGGCACCGGGGAGCTGTTTTTT.

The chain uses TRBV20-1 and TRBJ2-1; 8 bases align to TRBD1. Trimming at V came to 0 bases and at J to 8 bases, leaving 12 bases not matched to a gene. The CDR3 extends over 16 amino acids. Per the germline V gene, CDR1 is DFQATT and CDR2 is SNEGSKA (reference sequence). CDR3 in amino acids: CSARDIRTGFFDEQFF. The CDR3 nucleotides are TGCAGTGCTAGAGATATACGGACAGGGTTTTTTGATGAGCAGTTCTTC.

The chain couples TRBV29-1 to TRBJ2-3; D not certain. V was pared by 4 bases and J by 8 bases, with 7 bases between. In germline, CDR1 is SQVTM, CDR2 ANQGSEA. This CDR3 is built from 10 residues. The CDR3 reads CSVAVSTQYF. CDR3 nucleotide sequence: TGCAGCGTTGCGGTTTCTACGCAGTATTTT.

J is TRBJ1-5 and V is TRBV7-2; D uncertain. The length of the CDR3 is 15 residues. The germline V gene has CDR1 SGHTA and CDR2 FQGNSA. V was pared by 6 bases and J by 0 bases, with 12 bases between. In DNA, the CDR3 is TGTGCCAGCAGTCGAGCCGGGTCTAGCAATCAGCCCCAGCATTTT. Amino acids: CASSRAGSSNQPQHF.

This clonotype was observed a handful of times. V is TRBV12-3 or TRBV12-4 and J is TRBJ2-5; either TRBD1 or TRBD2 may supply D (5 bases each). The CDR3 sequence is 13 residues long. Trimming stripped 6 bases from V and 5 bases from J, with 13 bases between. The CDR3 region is CASRRVGGETQYF. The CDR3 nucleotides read TGTGCCAGCAGGAGGGTTGGGGGTGAGACCCAGTACTTC.

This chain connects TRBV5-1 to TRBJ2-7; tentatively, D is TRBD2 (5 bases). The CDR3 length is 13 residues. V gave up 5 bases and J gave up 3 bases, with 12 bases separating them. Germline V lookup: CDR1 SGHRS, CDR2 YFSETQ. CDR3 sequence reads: CASSKDGLYEQYF. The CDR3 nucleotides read TGCGCCAGCAGTAAGGACGGACTCTACGAGCAGTACTTC.

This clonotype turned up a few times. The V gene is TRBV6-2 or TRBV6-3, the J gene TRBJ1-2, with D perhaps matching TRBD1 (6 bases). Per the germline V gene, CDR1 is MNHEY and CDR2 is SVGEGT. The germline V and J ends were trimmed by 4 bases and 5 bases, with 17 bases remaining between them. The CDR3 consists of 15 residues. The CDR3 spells CASSLPWDNGYGYTF. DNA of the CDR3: TGTGCCAGCAGTTTGCCGTGGGACAATGGATATGGCTACACCTTC.

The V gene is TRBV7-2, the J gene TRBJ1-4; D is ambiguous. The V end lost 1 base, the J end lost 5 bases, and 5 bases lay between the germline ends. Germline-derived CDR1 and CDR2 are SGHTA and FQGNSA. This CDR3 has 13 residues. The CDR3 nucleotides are TGTGCCAGCAGCTTAGAACAGAATGAAAAACTGTTTTTT. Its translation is CASSLEQNEKLFF.

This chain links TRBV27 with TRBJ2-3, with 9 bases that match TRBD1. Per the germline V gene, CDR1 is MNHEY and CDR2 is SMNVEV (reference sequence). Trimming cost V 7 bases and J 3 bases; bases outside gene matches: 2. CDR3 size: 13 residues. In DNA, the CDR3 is TGTGCCAGCAAGGACAGGGGAACAGATACGCAGTATTTT. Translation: CASKDRGTDTQYF.

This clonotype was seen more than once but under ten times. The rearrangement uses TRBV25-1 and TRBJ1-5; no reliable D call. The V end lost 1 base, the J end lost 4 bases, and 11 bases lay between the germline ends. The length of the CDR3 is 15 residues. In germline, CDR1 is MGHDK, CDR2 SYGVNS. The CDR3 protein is CASSESPLTNQPQHF. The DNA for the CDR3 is TGTGCCAGCAGTGAATCACCATTGACTAATCAGCCCCAGCATTTT.

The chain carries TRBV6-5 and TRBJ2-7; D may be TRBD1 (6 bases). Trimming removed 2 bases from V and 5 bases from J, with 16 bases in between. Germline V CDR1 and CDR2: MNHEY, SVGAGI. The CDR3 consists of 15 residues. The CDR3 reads CASSYLGGPMNEQYF. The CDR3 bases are TGTGCCAGCAGTTACCTAGGGGGACCGATGAACGAGCAGTACTTC.

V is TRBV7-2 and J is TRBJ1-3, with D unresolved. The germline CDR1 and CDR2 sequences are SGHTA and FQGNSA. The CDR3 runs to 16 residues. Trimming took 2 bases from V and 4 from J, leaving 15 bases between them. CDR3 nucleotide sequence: TGTGCCAGCAGCTTATACCTCGGAGGGCTCGGAAACACCATATATTTT. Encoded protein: CASSLYLGGLGNTIYF.

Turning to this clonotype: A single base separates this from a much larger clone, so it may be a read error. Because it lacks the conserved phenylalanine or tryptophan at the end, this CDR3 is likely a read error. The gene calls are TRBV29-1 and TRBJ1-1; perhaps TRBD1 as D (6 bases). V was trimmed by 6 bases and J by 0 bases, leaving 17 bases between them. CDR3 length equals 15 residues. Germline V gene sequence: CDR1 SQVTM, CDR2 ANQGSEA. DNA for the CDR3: TGCAGCGTCGTAGACAGGTCTAGTATGAACACTGAAGCTTTCTTG. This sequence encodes CSVVDRSSMNTEAFL.

The DNA for the CDR3 is TGTGCCAGCAGCCCTAGTCTAGCGGGGGAGTTCTACGAGCAGTACTTC. As protein: CASSPSLAGEFYEQYF. The rearrangement uses TRBV3-1 and TRBJ2-7; 10 nucleotides match TRBD2. The CDR3 consists of 16 residues. Germline lookup yields CDR1 LGHDT and CDR2 YNNKEL (reference sequence). The V gene end was trimmed by 4 bases and the J gene end by 3 bases; junction bases not matched to a gene: 9.

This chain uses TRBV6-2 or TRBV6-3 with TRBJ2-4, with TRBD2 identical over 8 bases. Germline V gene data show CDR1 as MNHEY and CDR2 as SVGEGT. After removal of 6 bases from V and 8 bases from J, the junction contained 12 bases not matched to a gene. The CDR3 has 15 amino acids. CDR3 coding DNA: TGTGCCAGCAGGTCAAGCGGGAGATCTATCTACATTCAGTACTTC. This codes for CASRSSGRSIYIQYF.

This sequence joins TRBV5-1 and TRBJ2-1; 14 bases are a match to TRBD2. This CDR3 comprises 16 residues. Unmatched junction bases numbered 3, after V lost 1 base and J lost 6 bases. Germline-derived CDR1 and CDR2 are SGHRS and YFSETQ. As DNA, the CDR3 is TGCGCCAGCAGCTTGTCCGGGACTAGCGGGGGCAATGAGCAGTTCTTC. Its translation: CASSLSGTSGGNEQFF.

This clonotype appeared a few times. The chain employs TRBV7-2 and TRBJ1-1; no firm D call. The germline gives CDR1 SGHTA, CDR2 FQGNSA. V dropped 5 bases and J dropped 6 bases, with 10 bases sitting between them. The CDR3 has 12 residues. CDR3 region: CASSHRWSEAFF. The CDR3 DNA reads TGTGCCAGCAGCCATAGGTGGTCTGAAGCTTTCTTT.

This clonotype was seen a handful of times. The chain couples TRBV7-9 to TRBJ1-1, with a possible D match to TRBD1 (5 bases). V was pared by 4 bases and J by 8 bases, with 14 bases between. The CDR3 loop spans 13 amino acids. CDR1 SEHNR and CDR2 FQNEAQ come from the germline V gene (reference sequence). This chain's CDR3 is CASSSGRAHEAFF. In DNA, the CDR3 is TGTGCCAGCAGCTCGGGACGGGCCCACGAAGCTTTCTTT.

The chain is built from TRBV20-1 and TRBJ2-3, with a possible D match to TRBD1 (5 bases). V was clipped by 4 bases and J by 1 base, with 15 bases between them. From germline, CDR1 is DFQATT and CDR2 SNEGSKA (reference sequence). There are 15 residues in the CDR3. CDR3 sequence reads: CSATTREGGTDTQYF. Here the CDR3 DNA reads TGCAGTGCTACGACCAGGGAAGGGGGCACAGATACGCAGTATTTT.

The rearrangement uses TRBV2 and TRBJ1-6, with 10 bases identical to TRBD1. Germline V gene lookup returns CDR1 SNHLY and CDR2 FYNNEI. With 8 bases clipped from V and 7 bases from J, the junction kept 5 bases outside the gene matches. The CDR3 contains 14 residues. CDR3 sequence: CASWGQGRNSPLHF. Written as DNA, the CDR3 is TGTGCCAGCTGGGGACAGGGGCGGAATTCACCCCTCCACTTT.

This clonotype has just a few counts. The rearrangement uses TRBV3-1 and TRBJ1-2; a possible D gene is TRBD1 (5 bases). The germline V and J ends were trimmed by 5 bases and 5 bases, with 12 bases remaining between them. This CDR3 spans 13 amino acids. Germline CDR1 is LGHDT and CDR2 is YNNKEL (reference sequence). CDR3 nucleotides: TGTGCCAGCAGCTCCGGAGGGGTTTATGGCTACACCTTC. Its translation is CASSSGGVYGYTF.

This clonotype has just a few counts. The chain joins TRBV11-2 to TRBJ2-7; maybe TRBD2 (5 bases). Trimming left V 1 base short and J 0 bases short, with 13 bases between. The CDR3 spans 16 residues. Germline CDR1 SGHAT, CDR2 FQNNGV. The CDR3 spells CASSLASSYNSYEQYF. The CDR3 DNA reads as TGTGCCAGCAGCTTAGCTTCTAGCTATAACTCCTACGAGCAGTACTTC.

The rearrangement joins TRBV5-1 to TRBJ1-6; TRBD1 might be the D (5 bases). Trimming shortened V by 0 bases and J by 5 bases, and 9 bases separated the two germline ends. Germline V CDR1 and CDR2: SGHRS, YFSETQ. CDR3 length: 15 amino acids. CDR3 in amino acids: CASSLGGTDNSPLHF. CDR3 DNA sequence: TGCGCCAGCAGCTTGGGCGGGACGGATAATTCACCCCTCCACTTT.